Shown below are 19 T cell receptor beta chains from a single sample sequenced in a study of Ad26.COV2.S vaccination and SARS-CoV-2 variants. Clones were sequenced by immunoSEQ multiplex PCR, and TCRdb holds only the in-frame ones, with some missing. The table includes under 500,000 clones, around 92% detected once. Treatment defined: over 15 received Ad26.COV2.S at low or high dose, single or two shots; about 5 received placebo; per-sample allocation not given. Day 63 after the first vaccine or placebo injection was the time point for sampling. Sequencing was performed on peripheral blood, taken in a trial of Ad26.COV2.S vaccine versus placebo. All receptors derive from a person between 18 and 65 years old who received the Ad26.COV2.S COVID-19 vaccine or a placebo.

The rearrangement links TRBV25-1 to TRBJ1-1, with D possibly being TRBD1 (6 bases). V dropped 7 bases and J dropped 3 bases, with 18 bases sitting between them. Germline CDR1 is MGHDK and CDR2 is SYGVNS. The CDR3 length is 15 residues. CDR3 protein: CASTTHRGADTEAFF. The CDR3 bases are TGTGCCAGCACCACCCATCGGGGGGCGGACACTGAAGCTTTCTTT.

This clone was seen a single time. This chain joins TRBV15 and TRBJ1-2, with TRBD1 matching 7 bases. The CDR3 is 17 amino acids. The germline gives CDR1 LNHNV, CDR2 YYDKDF (reference sequence). The ends lost 5 bases at V and 1 base at J; junction bases unmatched: 13. The CDR3 loop reads CATSGRHGTDLNYGYTF. The CDR3 nucleotides read TGTGCCACCAGCGGAAGGCACGGGACAGACCTTAACTATGGCTACACCTTC.

The chain is built from TRBV4-1 and TRBJ1-5; D is unclear. CDR1 and CDR2 from the germline V gene are MGHRA and YSYEKL. V lost 5 bases and J lost 9, with 11 bases in between. This CDR3 is built from 12 residues. CDR3 residues: CASSSGFPPQHF. The CDR3, as DNA: TGCGCCAGCAGCTCTGGGTTTCCGCCCCAGCATTTT.

The rearrangement links TRBV29-1 to TRBJ2-6; D is uncertain. The CDR3 is 13 amino acids. The germline CDR1 and CDR2 sequences are SQVTM and ANQGSEA. V lost 6 bases and J 1 base, leaving 7 bases between the germline ends. For the CDR3, the DNA is TGCAGCGTCCCGGGTTCTGGGGCCAACGTCCTGACTTTC. It is translated as CSVPGSGANVLTF.

CDR3 sequence: CASSQVWAADTQYF. The CDR3 DNA reads as TGCGCCAGCAGCCAAGTGTGGGCCGCAGATACGCAGTATTTT. V gene TRBV4-3 combines with J gene TRBJ2-3, with D uncertain. The V gene lost 1 base and the J gene lost 4 bases, with 9 bases spanning the gap. The CDR3 runs 14 residues. Germline V gene sequence: CDR1 LGHNA, CDR2 YSLEER.

The chain recombines TRBV5-4 with TRBJ1-6; unclear D gene. V dropped 1 base and J dropped 6 bases, with 8 bases sitting between them. This CDR3 has 14 amino acids. CDR1 and CDR2 from the germline V gene are SGHNT and YYREEE (reference sequence). The CDR3 sequence is CASSLSGANSPLHF. The CDR3 DNA reads TGTGCCAGCAGCTTGTCCGGAGCTAATTCACCCCTCCACTTT.

The chain joins TRBV5-5 to TRBJ2-7, with TRBD1 as a possible D gene (5 bases). Germline values: CDR1 SGHKS, CDR2 YYEKEE (reference sequence). With 4 bases removed from V and 0 bases from J, the gap between germline ends came to 11 bases. The CDR3 is 14 residues long. The CDR3: CASSPRASSYEQYF. The CDR3 DNA sequence: TGTGCCAGCAGCCCCAGGGCTAGCTCCTACGAGCAGTACTTC.

The rearrangement uses TRBV9 and TRBJ2-3; D not resolved. Germline CDR1 and CDR2: SGDLS and YYNGEE. V gave up 4 bases and J gave up 1 base, with 7 bases separating them. The CDR3 spans 13 residues. CDR3 region: CASSQWGTDTQYF. CDR3 nucleotide sequence: TGTGCCAGCAGCCAGTGGGGCACAGATACGCAGTATTTT.

The V call is TRBV5-5, the J call TRBJ1-1; D unclear. CDR3 length equals 11 residues. CDR1 and CDR2 (germline): SGHKS, YYEKEE (reference sequence). The germline V and J ends were trimmed by 2 bases and 3 bases, with 2 bases remaining between them. The CDR3 bases are TGTGCCAGCAGCTTCCACACTGAAGCTTTCTTT. Residues: CASSFHTEAFF. The full variable domain, in which reference TRBV5-5 and TRBJ1-1 provide the parts outside the CDR3, is DAGVTQSPTHLIKTRGQQVTLRCSPISGHKSVSWYQQVLGQGPQFIFQYYEKEERGRGNFPDRFSARQFPNYSSELNVNALLLGDSALYLCASSFHTEAFFGQGTRLTVV.

The chain has TRBV10-3 and TRBJ2-5, with a weak D call TRBD1 (6 bases). The CDR3 is made up of 18 amino acids. V lost 0 bases, J lost 0 bases, and 17 bases lay in between. CDR1 ENHRY and CDR2 SYGVKD come from the germline V gene. DNA of the CDR3: TGTGCCATCAGTGAGTCTGTGCAGGACAGCTCCGACCAAGAGACCCAGTACTTC. This sequence encodes CAISESVQDSSDQETQYF.

The J gene is TRBJ2-7, the V gene TRBV19, with D possibly being TRBD1 (5 bases). The CDR3 is 14 residues long. Germline V lookup: CDR1 LNHDA, CDR2 SQIVND (reference sequence). Trimming left V 7 bases short and J 4 bases short, with 17 bases between. DNA for the CDR3: TGTGCCAGTAACCCGCAGGGTCGCCCTTACGAGCAGTACTTC. It codes for CASNPQGRPYEQYF.

The chain employs TRBV6-6 and TRBJ2-1; 8 bases align to TRBD1. Germline-derived CDR1 and CDR2 are MNHNY and SVGAGI (reference sequence). The V and J ends lost 0 bases and 7 bases, in that order; junction bases with no gene match: 8. The CDR3 consists of 16 residues. As DNA, the CDR3 is TGTGCCAGCAGTTACTCCGGGCAGGGGGCCTTTAATGAGCAGTTCTTC. It codes for CASSYSGQGAFNEQFF.

The chain recombines TRBV30 with TRBJ1-1; D gene ambiguous. The CDR3 has 14 amino acids. V was clipped by 0 bases and J by 5 bases, with 13 bases between them. Per germline, CDR1 GTSNPN and CDR2 SVGIG (reference sequence). Here the CDR3 reads CAWSVTGVGTEAFF. CDR3 sequence (DNA): TGTGCCTGGAGTGTAACGGGAGTAGGGACTGAAGCTTTCTTT.

V is TRBV18 and J is TRBJ1-2, with a weak D call TRBD1 (6 bases). This CDR3 comprises 16 residues. The germline gives CDR1 KGHSH, CDR2 LQKENI. With 2 bases removed from V and 4 bases from J, the gap between germline ends came to 17 bases. As DNA, the CDR3 is TGTGCCAGCTCACCAGCGGGTGGCAGGGGACCCTATGGCTACACCTTC. This gives the protein CASSPAGGRGPYGYTF.

As DNA, the CDR3 is TGTGCCAGTACGGACGGGGTGGGCACTGAAGCTTTCTTT. It translates to CASTDGVGTEAFF. The chain couples TRBV27 to TRBJ1-1, with no clear D. The length of the CDR3 is 13 residues. Trimming shortened V by 9 bases and J by 4 bases, and 15 bases separated the two germline ends. CDR1 and CDR2 (germline): MNHEY, SMNVEV (reference sequence).

In DNA form, the CDR3 reads TGTGCCAGCTCACCGGTTACTTCGGACAGCAACTATGGCTACACCTTC. Translation gives CASSPVTSDSNYGYTF. This chain connects TRBV18 to TRBJ1-2; possible D gene TRBD1, 6 bases. Trimming pared 3 bases from V and 2 bases from J, leaving 16 bases between. The CDR3 loop spans 16 amino acids. The V gene's germline CDR1 is KGHSH and CDR2 LQKENI. The full variable domain, in which reference TRBV18 and TRBJ1-2 provide the parts outside the CDR3, is NAGVMQNPRHLVRRRGQEARLRCSPMKGHSHVYWYRQLPEEGLKFMVYLQKENIIDESGMPKERFSAEFPKEGPSILRIQQVVRGDSAAYFCASSPVTSDSNYGYTFGSGTRLTVV.

The chain couples TRBV28 to TRBJ2-1, with 7 bases fitting TRBD2. Germline V gene sequence: CDR1 MDHEN, CDR2 SYDVKM. The CDR3 loop spans 13 amino acids. J was trimmed by 9 bases and V by 7 bases; bases with no gene match: 9. The CDR3 nucleotides read TGTGCCAGCAAGGTACTAGCGATCGGTGAGCAGTTCTTC. Amino acids: CASKVLAIGEQFF.

The CDR3 is CASSSPPFRETQYF. CDR3 coding DNA: TGTGCCAGCAGCTCCCCGCCCTTCCGCGAGACCCAGTACTTC. The V gene is TRBV3-1 (or the pseudogene TRBV3-2), the J gene TRBJ2-5, with D unresolved. Per germline, CDR1 LGHDT and CDR2 YNNKEL (reference sequence). V lost 5 bases, J lost 5 bases, and 15 bases lay in between. This CDR3 is 14 amino acids long.

The J gene is TRBJ2-2, the V gene TRBV6-2 or TRBV6-3, with D possibly being TRBD1 (6 bases). Germline V lookup: CDR1 MNHEY, CDR2 SVGEGT. Trimming took 6 bases from V and 7 from J, leaving 15 bases between them. This CDR3 has 14 amino acids. The CDR3 DNA sequence: TGTGCCAGCAGCCCGAACAGGGCTCACGGGGAGCTGTTTTTT. Its protein product is CASSPNRAHGELFF.